A selection of T cell receptor beta chains follows, all from one sample in a study of beta chain features in type 1 diabetes. Sequenced by immunoSEQ multiplex PCR; TCRdb stores in-frame clones only, minus some. In the table there are under 850,000 clones, roughly an eighth of which are singletons. The specimen sequenced was naive CD4+ T cells from blood. The receptors come from a man aged 18-30 years with type 1 diabetes. Both conserved end residues are part of each CDR3. The order of the fields is clone size, V gene, D gene, J gene, CDR3 DNA, CDR3 protein. The D gene is left open where the match is weak. Size values are once, few and many counts, or a class for expanded clones, and some rows have none.

>.|TRBV28|.|TRBJ1-5
TGTGCCAGCAGTTTAGGCGACGGAAGCAATCAGCCCCAGCATTTT
CASSLGDGSNQPQHF
>.|TRBV5-4|.|TRBJ1-2
TGTGCCAGCAGCTTGGCGGGCGGATCACCACCCTATGGCTACACCTTC
CASSLAGGSPPYGYTF
>few|TRBV7-8|TRBD1|TRBJ1-5
TGTGCCAGCAGCCCCAGGCGGGGACAGGTTGAACAGCCCCAGCATTTT
CASSPRRGQVEQPQHF
>.|TRBV7-2|.|TRBJ2-2
TGTGCCAGCAGCCACGCATTAGGGGTGGACGGGGAGCTGTTTTTT
CASSHALGVDGELFF
>few|TRBV9|.|TRBJ2-2
TGTGCCAGCAGCCCAGCAAGCGGCTCGCGCACCGGGGAGCTGTTTTTT
CASSPASGSRTGELFF
>.|TRBV7-8|TRBD1|TRBJ1-6
TGTGCCAGCAGTTCCTTCCCCGGGACAGGGGGCGGAAATTCACCCCTCCACTTT
CASSSFPGTGGGNSPLHF
>few|TRBV10-3|.|TRBJ1-2
TGTGCCATCACCTTAGACAGGAACTATGGCTACACCTTC
CAITLDRNYGYTF
>.|TRBV30|.|TRBJ1-2
TGTGCCTGGAGTGTTGCCGATTTGGGCTATGGCTACACCTTC
CAWSVADLGYGYTF
>few|TRBV5-4|TRBD1|TRBJ2-7
TGTGCCAGCAGCTTAAGTCCGGACAGGCGGCTGGACGAGCAGTACTTC
CASSLSPDRRLDEQYF
>.|TRBV18|TRBD2|TRBJ2-3
TGTGCCAGCTCACTCACCGGGACTAGCGGGGGCACAGATACGCAGTATTTT
CASSLTGTSGGTDTQYF
>few|TRBV10-3|.|TRBJ2-3
TGTGCCATCAAGGGGGTTGCAGATACGCAGTATTTT
CAIKGVADTQYF
>.|TRBV10-3|.|TRBJ2-5
TGTGCCATCAGTGAGTCGACGGCCGGAGAGACCCAGTACTTC
CAISESTAGETQYF
>once|TRBV6-5|.|TRBJ1-1
TGTGCCAGCAGTTATCCTGGAGGGAACACTGAAGCTTTCTTT
CASSYPGGNTEAFF
>.|TRBV5-1|.|TRBJ2-1
TGCGCCAGCAGCTTGGATGGCCGTACGGGTGAGCAGTTCTTC
CASSLDGRTGEQFF
>.|TRBV10-3|TRBD2|TRBJ2-1
TGTGCCATCAGTTTACCGGGACTAGCCGAAAATGAGCAGTTCTTC
CAISLPGLAENEQFF
>.|TRBV6-1|TRBD1|TRBJ1-2
TGTGCCAGCAGTGCTTCGACAGGGGACTATGGCTACACCTTC
CASSASTGDYGYTF
>few|TRBV5-6|.|TRBJ2-3
TGTGCCAGCAGCTTGGCAGATACGCAGTATTTT
CASSLADTQYF
>few|TRBV6-5|.|TRBJ1-4
TGTGCCAGCGGGTCAGGGGCTAATGAAAAACTGTTTTTT
CASGSGANEKLFF
>.|TRBV27|TRBD1|TRBJ1-2
TGTGCCAGCAGCCAGGCAGACAGGGTTTCCTATGGCTACACCTTC
CASSQADRVSYGYTF
>.|TRBV5-1|TRBD1|TRBJ1-1
TGCGCCAGCAGCTTGGGGACAGGGGGCAGGAACACTGAAGCTTTCTTT
CASSLGTGGRNTEAFF
>few|TRBV30|.|TRBJ2-3
TGTGCCTGCAACACAGGGACCAACACAGATACGCAGTATTTT
CACNTGTNTDTQYF
>.|TRBV4-1|.|TRBJ2-1
TGCGCCAGCAGCCAAATGGGGTCTGGGGGTGAGGGAAGGAATGAGCAGTTCTTC
CASSQMGSGGEGRNEQFF
>.|TRBV18|.|TRBJ2-3
TGTGCCAGCTCACCACGGCCGGGGTCAGATACGCAGTATTTT
CASSPRPGSDTQYF
>.|TRBV6-1|TRBD1|TRBJ1-6
TGTGCCAGCAGTGAATGGTCAGGGGGCAATAATTCACCCCTCCACTTT
CASSEWSGGNNSPLHF
>few|TRBV7-9|.|TRBJ2-5
TGTGCCAGCAGAGTGGAAGCCCAAGAGACCCAGTACTTC
CASRVEAQETQYF
>.|TRBV10-3|.|TRBJ2-3
TGTGCCATCAGTGACCCTACACGGGTTGGCACAGATACGCAGTATTTT
CAISDPTRVGTDTQYF
>.|TRBV10-1|TRBD2|TRBJ2-3
TGCGCCAGCAGTGGGTCCGGGGGGAACACAGATACGCAGTATTTT
CASSGSGGNTDTQYF
>.|TRBV6-5|.|TRBJ2-5
TGTGCCAGCACTCCACGGGACTCTTGGCAAGAGACCCAGTACTTC
CASTPRDSWQETQYF
>.|TRBV5-6|TRBD1|TRBJ1-3
TGTGCCAGCAGCCCGCCGGACAGGGAAAACACCACATATTTT
CASSPPDRENTTYF
>.|TRBV6-5|.|TRBJ1-6
TGTGCCAGCAGTTACCCTAATTCACCCCTCCACTTT
CASSYPNSPLHF
>.|TRBV5-1|.|TRBJ1-1
TGCGCCAGCAGCCTGGGAGAGATGAACACTGAAGCTTTCTTT
CASSLGEMNTEAFF
>few|TRBV5-1|.|TRBJ2-1
TGCGCCAGCAGCTTGGGCAGCCTGTTCACCAGGTCCTACAATGAGCAGTTCTTC
CASSLGSLFTRSYNEQFF
>few|TRBV5-1|.|TRBJ2-1
TGCGCCAGCAGCTTGGACAGGACGTCCTACAATGAGCAGTTCTTC
CASSLDRTSYNEQFF